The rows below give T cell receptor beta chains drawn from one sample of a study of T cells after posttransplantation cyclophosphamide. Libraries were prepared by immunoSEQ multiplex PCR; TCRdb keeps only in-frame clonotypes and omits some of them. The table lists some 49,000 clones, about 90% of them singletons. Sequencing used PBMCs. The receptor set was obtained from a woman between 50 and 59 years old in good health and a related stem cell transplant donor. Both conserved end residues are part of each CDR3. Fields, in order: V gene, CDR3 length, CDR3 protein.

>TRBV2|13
CARAGEYQETQYF
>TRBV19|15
CASSPQTSRTDTQYF
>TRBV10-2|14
CASSLRGPRNEQYF
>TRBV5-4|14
CASRNGTVGNTIYF
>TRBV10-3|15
CAISGLADFSYEQYF
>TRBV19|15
CASSTRTGGADTQYF
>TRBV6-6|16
CASSYDQETYNSPLHF
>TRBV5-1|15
CASSSPPNANYGYTF
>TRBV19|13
CASSIAGGTEAFF
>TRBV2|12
CASKNDSGPQHF
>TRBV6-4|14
CASSPGGDRSPLHF
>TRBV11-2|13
CASSISRGTEAFF
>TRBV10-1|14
CASSESGTPDTQYF
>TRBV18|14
CASSLGEAKNIQYF
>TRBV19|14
CASSKSSGNTEAFF
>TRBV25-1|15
CASSDSSGGYNEQFF
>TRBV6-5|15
CASSYSDRGGYGYTF
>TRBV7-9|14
CASSFRGSTDTQYF
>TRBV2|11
CASRQFGEQYF
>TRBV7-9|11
CASSPGYEQYF
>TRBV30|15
CAWSVAQGAGQPQHF
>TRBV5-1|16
CASSRGPLGGADTQYF